This TCR beta chain was captured by sequencing in a study of CD8+CD57+ T cells in acquired aplastic anemia. Broader study findings: Controls did not differ significantly from patients in CD8+ Simpson's diversity. Around 30 was the count of CD8+ CDR3 sequences that patients shared with controls.

In the case of this clonotype: Its target is unknown.

The study profiled TCR beta VDJ and CDR3 using genomic DNA as template. Using its own MiXCR run on the reads, TCRdb lists one record per CDR3 protein. The sample carries some 190,000 distinct CDR3 sequences, less than 55% recorded once. V lost 5 bases, J lost 7 bases, and 13 bases stayed unmatched. The CDR3 is made up of 18 amino acids. Germline V gene lookup returns CDR1 KGHDR and CDR2 SFDVKD. V usage is TRBV24-1 and J usage is TRBJ2-1, with 13 bases that match TRBD2. The sequencing input was sorted CD4+, CD8+, or CD8+CD57+ T cells (not recorded which) from PBMCs. The source of this sequence is a human donor in good health. CDR3: CATSASGGGTSGANEQFF. The CDR3 nucleotides are TGTGCCACCAGTGCCTCCGGCGGGGGGACTAGCGGGGCAAATGAGCAGTTCTTC.